The next 7 T cell receptor beta chains were all read from a single sample in a study of neurological immune-mediated disorders. Regarding time point: longitudinal time-point 2. TCRdb re-derived calls from the 5' RACE reads in MiXCR, one entry per CDR3 protein. The data show under 100,000 distinct CDR3 sequences, roughly 13% seen once. Input material: PBMCs. The receptors shown here come from a female donor with HTLV-1-associated myelopathy (HAM/TSP).

This clonotype has at least ten counts. The CDR3 sequence is CASTDRYEQYF. The CDR3 DNA reads TGTGCCAGCACAGACAGGTACGAGCAGTACTTC. The V and J genes are TRBV2 and TRBJ2-7, with D possibly TRBD1 on 6 matching bases. Germline V lookup: CDR1 SNHLY, CDR2 FYNNEI. V was clipped by 7 bases and J by 4 bases, with 8 bases between them. The CDR3 length is 11 residues.

At least ten counts were recorded for this clonotype. The chain recombines TRBV10-3 with TRBJ2-1; 13 positions agree with TRBD2. Per germline, CDR1 ENHRY and CDR2 SYGVKD. CDR3 length: 14 amino acids. V lost 6 bases and J lost 8; bases outside the gene matches: 4. The DNA for the CDR3 is TGTGCCATCAGCGGGACTAGCGGGGACTATGAGCAGTTCTTC. Amino acid sequence: CAISGTSGDYEQFF.

Ten or more counts support this clonotype. The chain combines TRBV12-5 with TRBJ2-7; D may be TRBD1 (6 bases). The germline V gene encodes CDR1 LGHNT and CDR2 FRNRAP. The CDR3 has 14 residues. V lost 0 bases, J lost 3 bases, and 9 bases lay in between. Written as DNA, the CDR3 is TGTGCTAGTGGTTTGGTCCAGACAGGCTACGAGCAGTACTTC. This sequence encodes CASGLVQTGYEQYF.

This clonotype was seen repeatedly, ten times or more. This chain links TRBV12-3 or TRBV12-4 with TRBJ2-1; TRBD1 might be the D (5 bases). Trimming stripped 3 bases from V and 6 bases from J, with 18 bases between. The CDR3 covers 16 residues. CDR3 sequence: CASSFRVSALVNEQFF. The DNA of the CDR3 is TGTGCCAGCAGTTTCAGGGTTTCTGCTCTGGTCAATGAGCAGTTCTTC.

The CDR3 DNA follows: TGTGCCAGCAGTATCCAGAACACTGAAGCTTTCTTT. It yields the protein CASSIQNTEAFF. J is TRBJ1-1 and V is TRBV27; D is unresolved. With 5 bases removed from V and 1 base from J, the gap between germline ends came to 5 bases. Germline values: CDR1 MNHEY, CDR2 SMNVEV (reference sequence). The CDR3 extends over 12 amino acids.

There are many counts of this clonotype. CDR3 loop: CASSDLGGGVTGELFF. The CDR3 bases are TGTGCCAGCAGTGACCTCGGGGGGGGCGTCACCGGGGAGCTGTTTTTT. This chain uses TRBV25-1 with TRBJ2-2; 8 positions match TRBD2. In germline, CDR1 is MGHDK, CDR2 SYGVNS. The CDR3 loop spans 16 amino acids. V trimming: 3 bases; J trimming: 4 bases; junction bases outside the gene matches: 7.

This chain joins TRBV12-3 or TRBV12-4 and TRBJ2-7; 7 bases line up with TRBD1. Unmatched junction bases numbered 7, after V lost 6 bases and J lost 2 bases. This CDR3 is built from 14 residues. CDR3 bases: TGTGCCAGCAGCCTTGGGGACAGAGCCTACGAGCAGTACTTC. Its protein is CASSLGDRAYEQYF.